Listed here are 22 T cell receptor beta chains from one sample, sequenced in a study of regulatory T cells in long-lasting Graves disease (dated by TCRdb to the early 2020s). The intended sense of this specimen's time point label: persistent/refractory GD, antithyroid drugs over 5 years with positive TRAb. RNA was extracted from PBMCs in TRIzol for both TCR sequencing and RNA sequencing. The library was generated by multiplex PCR. The sequencing machine was an Illumina HiSeq 4000. CDR3 regions were amplified by Arm-PCR with iRepertoire HTBI primers to construct TCR beta libraries. The public reads were quality trimmed at Q25 with fastp and then assembled into clones with MiXCR by TCRdb, keeping productive beta chains. Identical CDR3 protein sequences are pooled into one entry, listed with their most common genes and DNA. The sample includes about 660,000 distinct CDR3 sequences, with approximately 31% observed a single time. Together, the top ten hold about two fifths of the sample.

The input for sequencing was peripheral blood mononuclear cells (PBMCs), taken when the disease was refractory, from a patient treated with antithyroid drugs. Receptors were obtained from a female donor with Graves disease.

This clonotype has just a few counts. CDR3 protein: CASSLPQGPEAFF. The CDR3 region has the DNA TGTGCCAGCAGTTTACCCCAGGGCCCTGAAGCTTTCTTT. The V call is TRBV28, the J call TRBJ1-1; a possible D gene is TRBD1 (5 bases). The CDR3 is 13 amino acids. V was cut by 2 bases and J by 6 bases, with 10 bases left in between. The germline V gene has CDR1 MDHEN and CDR2 SYDVKM.

V and J are TRBV18 and TRBJ1-2; tentatively, D is TRBD1 (5 bases). The V end lost 6 bases, the J end lost 4 bases, and 21 bases lay between the germline ends. The CDR3 totals 16 residues. Looked up from germline, CDR1 is KGHSH and CDR2 is LQKENI. The CDR3 sequence is CASSHTGTPEAYGYTF. The CDR3 DNA sequence: TGTGCCAGCTCGCACACCGGGACCCCAGAAGCCTATGGCTACACCTTC. Full variable domain (rest looked up from reference TRBV18 and TRBJ1-2): NAGVMQNPRHLVRRRGQEARLRCSPMKGHSHVYWYRQLPEEGLKFMVYLQKENIIDESGMPKERFSAEFPKEGPSILRIQQVVRGDSAAYFCASSHTGTPEAYGYTFGSGTRLTVV.

Details on this clonotype: Being one base from a much bigger clone, this may be a read error. The V and J genes are TRBV3-1 and TRBJ1-1; D is perhaps TRBD1 (6 bases). The CDR3 spans 13 residues. V was clipped by 1 base and J by 4 bases, with 7 bases between them. In germline, CDR1 is LGHDT, CDR2 YNNKEL (reference sequence). For the CDR3, the DNA is TGTGCCAGCAGCCAAGGGACAGCCACTGAAGCTTTCTTT. It translates to CASSQGTATEAFF.

This clonotype was detected a few times. CDR3 nucleotides: TGTGCCAGCAGTTTAACAGGGGTTACGGAGCAGTACTTC. Translating it yields CASSLTGVTEQYF. This chain connects TRBV6-9 to TRBJ2-7; TRBD1 matches at 7 bases. Germline-derived CDR1 and CDR2 are MNHGY and SVAAGI. CDR3 size: 13 residues. Germline trimming cut 4 bases from V and 7 bases from J; bases unmatched to any gene: 7.

For the CDR3, the DNA is TGCAGTGCTTCGGGAGAATTCGGAAACACCATATATTTT. This sequence encodes CSASGEFGNTIYF. This chain joins TRBV20-1 and TRBJ1-3; no clear D. Trimming took 5 bases from V and 4 from J, leaving 12 bases between them. Germline V gene data show CDR1 as DFQATT and CDR2 as SNEGSKA (reference sequence). The CDR3 totals 13 residues.

This clonotype was detected ten times or more. The V call is TRBV2, the J call TRBJ1-2; D is unresolved. Between the trimmed V and J ends, which lost 2 bases and 4 bases, there was a span of 14 bases. There are 15 residues in the CDR3. Germline values: CDR1 SNHLY, CDR2 FYNNEI. As DNA, the CDR3 is TGTGCCAGCAGTGAATCGGGCTCCTGGGTCTATGGCTACACCTTC. Protein: CASSESGSWVYGYTF. Filled out from reference TRBV2 and TRBJ1-2, the complete variable domain reads EPEVTQTPSHQVTQMGQEVILRCVPISNHLYFYWYRQILGQKVEFLVSFYNNEISEKSEIFDDQFSVERPDGSNFTLKIRSTKLEDSAMYFCASSESGSWVYGYTFGSGTRLTVV.

The rearrangement uses TRBV6-4 and TRBJ2-5, with 11 bases fitting TRBD2. The CDR3 is made up of 15 amino acids. Germline trimming cut 5 bases from V and 5 bases from J; bases unmatched to any gene: 7. Germline-derived CDR1 and CDR2 are MRHNA and SNTAGT. The CDR3: CASSPSTSGIETQYF. Written as DNA, the CDR3 is TGTGCCAGCAGTCCCTCGACTAGCGGGATTGAGACCCAGTACTTC.

This clonotype was counted ten times or more. The chain uses TRBV28 and TRBJ1-2; 9 nucleotides line up with TRBD1. The CDR3 runs 15 residues. Germline V CDR1 and CDR2: MDHEN, SYDVKM. Trimming took 4 bases from V and 7 from J; bases not matched to a gene: 10. The CDR3 DNA follows: TGTGCCAGCAGTTCCCGGGGACAGGGCGTATTTGGCTACACCTTC. It translates to CASSSRGQGVFGYTF.

This clonotype appeared a few times. The rearrangement joins TRBV20-1 to TRBJ1-2, with 12 bases matching TRBD1. This CDR3 spans 16 amino acids. Losses at the gene ends were 1 base for V and 8 bases for J; bases not matched to a gene: 11. Germline CDR1 reads DFQATT; CDR2 reads SNEGSKA (reference sequence). DNA of the CDR3: TGCAGTGCTAGAGTCCTCCGGGACAGGGGGCGCGAAGGCTACACCTTC. It translates to CSARVLRDRGREGYTF.

J is TRBJ1-2 and V is TRBV20-1; D possibly corresponds to TRBD1 (6 bases). The V gene lost 1 base and the J gene lost 2 bases, with 14 bases spanning the gap. The germline V gene has CDR1 DFQATT and CDR2 SNEGSKA (reference sequence). This CDR3 has 15 amino acids. CDR3 coding DNA: TGCAGTGCTAGAGCGGGGGCCCGGGAAAACTATGGCTACACCTTC. Amino acid sequence: CSARAGARENYGYTF.

The gene calls are TRBV18 and TRBJ1-2, with D possibly being TRBD1 (6 bases). The CDR3 has 12 amino acids. V was cut by 6 bases and J by 8 bases, with 13 bases left in between. The V gene's germline CDR1 is KGHSH and CDR2 LQKENI. The CDR3 DNA sequence: TGTGCCAGCTCGGAAAGACAGGTGGGCTACACCTTC. Residues: CASSERQVGYTF. The whole variable domain, filled in from reference TRBV18 and TRBJ1-2, reads NAGVMQNPRHLVRRRGQEARLRCSPMKGHSHVYWYRQLPEEGLKFMVYLQKENIIDESGMPKERFSAEFPKEGPSILRIQQVVRGDSAAYFCASSERQVGYTFGSGTRLTVV.

About this clonotype itself: At one end the junction does not follow the germline gene, possibly because of a read error. This chain uses TRBV5-1 with TRBJ1-1; maybe TRBD1 (5 bases). The CDR3 is 16 amino acids. CDR1 and CDR2 from the germline V gene are SGHRS and YFSETQ. This chain's CDR3 is CASSLSLSRAVTGAFF. The CDR3 bases are TGCGCCAGCAGCCTGTCTTTGTCCAGGGCAGTCACTGGAGCTTTCTTT.

This chain uses TRBV30 with TRBJ2-1, with D possibly matching TRBD2 (6 bases). Trimming removed 5 bases at V and 7 bases at J, with 9 bases between. CDR1 and CDR2 from the germline V gene are GTSNPN and SVGIG (reference sequence). The CDR3 is 11 residues long. The CDR3 nucleotides read TGTGCCTGGGGGGGGAGGAATGAGCAGTTCTTC. Amino acid sequence: CAWGGRNEQFF. Filled out from reference TRBV30 and TRBJ2-1, the complete variable domain reads SQTIHQWPATLVQPVGSPLSLECTVEGTSNPNLYWYRQAAGRGLQLLFYSVGIGQISSEVPQNLSASRPQDRQFILSSKKLLLSDSGFYLCAWGGRNEQFFGPGTRLTVL.

The table lists this clonotype with many counts. The chain joins TRBV12-3 or TRBV12-4 to TRBJ1-2; D is unresolved. V was pared by 3 bases and J by 0 bases, with 8 bases between. This CDR3 has 14 amino acids. The CDR3 is CASSFGRTNYGYTF. In DNA, the CDR3 is TGTGCCAGCAGTTTCGGGAGAACTAACTATGGCTACACCTTC.

This clonotype was counted between two and nine times. The V call is TRBV7-6, the J call TRBJ2-7; D tentatively fits TRBD1 or TRBD2 (5 bases each). The V end was cut by 1 base, the J end by 2 bases, with 12 bases between. The CDR3 length is 15 residues. The germline gives CDR1 SGHVS, CDR2 FNYEAQ. In DNA form, the CDR3 reads TGTGCCAGCAGCTTAGGTGGGGGTTCCACCTACGAGCAGTACTTC. It is translated as CASSLGGGSTYEQYF.

This chain joins TRBV12-3 or TRBV12-4 and TRBJ2-7; 9 bases match TRBD1. The CDR3 has 16 amino acids. Trimming took 4 bases from V and 4 from J; bases not matched to a gene: 11. CDR3 amino acids: CASSYSTGGTAYEQYF. The DNA of the CDR3 is TGTGCCAGCAGTTACTCGACAGGGGGGACGGCTTACGAGCAGTACTTC.

This clonotype was seen a handful of times. The V gene is TRBV30, the J gene TRBJ1-2; 7 positions agree with TRBD1. The CDR3 length is 13 residues. The V gene end was trimmed by 3 bases and the J gene end by 8 bases; junction bases not matched to a gene: 9. Germline CDR1 is GTSNPN and CDR2 is SVGIG (reference sequence). CDR3 residues: CAWSTRGGGGYTF. In DNA form, the CDR3 reads TGTGCCTGGAGCACACGAGGGGGCGGAGGCTACACCTTC.

The rearrangement uses TRBV5-4 and TRBJ2-7; 10 bases match TRBD2. V shed 1 base and J 1 base; nucleotides not matched to a gene: 5. Germline CDR1 SGHNT, CDR2 YYREEE (reference sequence). This CDR3 spans 16 amino acids. The CDR3 reads CASSLMLAGGSYEQYF. In nucleotides, the CDR3 is TGTGCCAGCAGCTTGATGTTAGCGGGAGGTTCCTACGAGCAGTACTTC.

The sample holds many counts of this clonotype. V is TRBV15 and J is TRBJ1-1; D is uncertain. The V gene lost 1 base and the J gene lost 1 base, with 4 bases spanning the gap. CDR1 and CDR2 (germline): LNHNV, YYDKDF (reference sequence). CDR3 length: 13 amino acids. This CDR3 is CATSRVPNTEAFF. The CDR3 DNA follows: TGTGCCACCAGCAGAGTTCCGAACACTGAAGCTTTCTTT. The whole variable domain, filled in from reference TRBV15 and TRBJ1-1, reads DAMVIQNPRYQVTQFGKPVTLSCSQTLNHNVMYWYQQKSSQAPKLLFHYYDKDFNNEADTPDNFQSRRPNTSFCFLDIRSPGLGDTAMYLCATSRVPNTEAFFGQGTRLTVV.

V gene TRBV20-1 combines with J gene TRBJ1-4; possible D gene TRBD1, 5 bases. The CDR3 has 13 amino acids. From germline, CDR1 is DFQATT and CDR2 SNEGSKA (reference sequence). V was trimmed by 6 bases and J by 0 bases, leaving 8 bases between them. The CDR3 sequence is CSARGPTNEKLFF. In DNA, the CDR3 is TGCAGTGCGAGGGGCCCAACTAATGAAAAACTGTTTTTT.

This chain links TRBV7-6 with TRBJ1-1, with 12 bases lining up with TRBD1. The germline gives CDR1 SGHVS, CDR2 FNYEAQ. The CDR3 extends over 17 amino acids. V trimming: 5 bases; J trimming: 5 bases; junction bases outside the gene matches: 12. The DNA for the CDR3 is TGTGCCAGCAGCGCCCCGGGACAGGGGGCTTGGGTGACTGAAGCTTTCTTT. Translating it yields CASSAPGQGAWVTEAFF.

This clonotype was found a few times. The V call is TRBV6-1, the J call TRBJ1-3, with 12 positions matching TRBD1. The V gene end was trimmed by 4 bases and the J gene end by 8 bases; junction bases not matched to a gene: 6. Germline loops: CDR1 MNHNS, CDR2 SASEGT. The CDR3 spans 15 residues. The CDR3 sequence is CASSATRDRGHTIYF. The CDR3 coding sequence is TGTGCCAGCAGTGCCACCCGGGACAGGGGGCACACCATATATTTT.